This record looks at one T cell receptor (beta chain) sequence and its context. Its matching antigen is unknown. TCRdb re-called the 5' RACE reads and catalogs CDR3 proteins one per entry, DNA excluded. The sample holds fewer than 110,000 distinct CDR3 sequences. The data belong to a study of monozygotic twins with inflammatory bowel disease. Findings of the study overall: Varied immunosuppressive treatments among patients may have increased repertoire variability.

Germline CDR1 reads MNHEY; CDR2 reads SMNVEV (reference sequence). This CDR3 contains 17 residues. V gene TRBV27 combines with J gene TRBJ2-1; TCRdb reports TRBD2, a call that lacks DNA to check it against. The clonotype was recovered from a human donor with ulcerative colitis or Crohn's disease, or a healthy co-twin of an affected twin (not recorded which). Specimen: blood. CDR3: CASSLWGGSGRANEQFF.